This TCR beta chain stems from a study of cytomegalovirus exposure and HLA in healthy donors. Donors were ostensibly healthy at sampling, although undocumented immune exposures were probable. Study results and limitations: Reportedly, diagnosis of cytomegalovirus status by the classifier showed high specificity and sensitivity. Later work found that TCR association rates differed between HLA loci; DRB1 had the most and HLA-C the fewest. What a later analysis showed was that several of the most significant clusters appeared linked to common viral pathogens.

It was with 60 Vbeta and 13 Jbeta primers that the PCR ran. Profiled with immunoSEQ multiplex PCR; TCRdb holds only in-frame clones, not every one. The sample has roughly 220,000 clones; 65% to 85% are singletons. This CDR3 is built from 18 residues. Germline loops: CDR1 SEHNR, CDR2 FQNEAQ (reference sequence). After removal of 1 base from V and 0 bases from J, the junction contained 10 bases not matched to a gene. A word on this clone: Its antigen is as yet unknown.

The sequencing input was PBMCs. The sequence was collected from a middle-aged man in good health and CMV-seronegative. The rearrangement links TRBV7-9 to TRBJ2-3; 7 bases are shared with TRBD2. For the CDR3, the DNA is TGTGCCAGCAGCTTAGACATTAGCGGGCCCCTAAGCACAGATACGCAGTATTTT. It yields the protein CASSLDISGPLSTDTQYF.